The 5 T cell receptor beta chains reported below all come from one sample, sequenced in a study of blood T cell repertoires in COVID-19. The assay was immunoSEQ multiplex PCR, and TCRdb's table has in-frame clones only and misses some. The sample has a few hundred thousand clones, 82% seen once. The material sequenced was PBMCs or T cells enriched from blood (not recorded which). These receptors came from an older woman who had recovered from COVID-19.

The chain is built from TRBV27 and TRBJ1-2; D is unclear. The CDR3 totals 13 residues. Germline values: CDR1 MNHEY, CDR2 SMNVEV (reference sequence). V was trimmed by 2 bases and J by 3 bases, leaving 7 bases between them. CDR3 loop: CASSLRQDYGYTF. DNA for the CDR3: TGTGCCAGCAGTTTAAGGCAGGACTATGGCTACACCTTC.

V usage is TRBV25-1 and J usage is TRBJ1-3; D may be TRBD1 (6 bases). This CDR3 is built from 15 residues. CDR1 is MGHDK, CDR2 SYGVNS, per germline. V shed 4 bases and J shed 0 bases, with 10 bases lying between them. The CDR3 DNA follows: TGTGCCAGCAGTGTTACAGGGTTCTCTGGAAACACCATATATTTT. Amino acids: CASSVTGFSGNTIYF.

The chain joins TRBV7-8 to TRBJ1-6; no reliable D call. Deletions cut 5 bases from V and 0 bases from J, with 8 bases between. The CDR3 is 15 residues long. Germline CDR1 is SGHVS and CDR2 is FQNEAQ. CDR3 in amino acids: CASSPSGSYNSPLHF. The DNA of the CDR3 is TGTGCCAGCAGCCCATCGGGCTCCTATAATTCACCCCTCCACTTT. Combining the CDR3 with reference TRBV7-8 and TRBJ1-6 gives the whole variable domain GAGVSQSPRYKVAKRGQDVALRCDPISGHVSLFWYQQALGQGPEFLTYFQNEAQLDKSGLPSDRFFAERPEGSVSTLKIQRTQQEDSAVYLCASSPSGSYNSPLHFGNGTRLTVT.

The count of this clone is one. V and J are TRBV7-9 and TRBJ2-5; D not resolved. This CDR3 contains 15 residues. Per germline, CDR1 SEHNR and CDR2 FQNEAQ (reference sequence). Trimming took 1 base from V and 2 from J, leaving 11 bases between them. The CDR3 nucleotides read TGTGCCAGCAGCTTAGTGATGAGAGAACAAGAGACCCAGTACTTC. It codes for CASSLVMREQETQYF. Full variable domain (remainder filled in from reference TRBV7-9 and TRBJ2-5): DTGVSQNPRHKITKRGQNVTFRCDPISEHNRLYWYRQTLGQGPEFLTYFQNEAQLEKSRLLSDRFSAERPKGSFSTLEIQRTEQGDSAMYLCASSLVMREQETQYFGPGTRLLVL.

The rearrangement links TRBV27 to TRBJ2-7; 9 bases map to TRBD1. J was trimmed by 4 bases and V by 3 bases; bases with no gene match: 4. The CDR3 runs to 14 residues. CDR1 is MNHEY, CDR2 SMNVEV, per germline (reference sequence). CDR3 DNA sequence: TGTGCCAGCAGTTTTACGGGACAGGGTTACGAGCAGTACTTC. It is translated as CASSFTGQGYEQYF.